These 17 T cell receptor beta chains were sequenced from one sample in a study of vaccination and CD4 T cells after COVID-19. Oncomine TCR Beta short-read sequencing was applied to DNA from cultured CD4+ T cells. TCRdb reprocessed the PCR reads via MiXCR and lists one record per CDR3 protein. The sample has about 11,000 distinct CDR3 sequences, 65% seen once. No antigen has been assigned to these receptors. The treatment here: approximately nine-day PBMC culture with coronavirus spike peptide pools or control peptides (ViraFEST assay). The sample consisted of CD4+ T cells from blood, cultured in vitro, taken before SARS-CoV-2 vaccination. All receptors come from a human donor who had recovered from COVID-19.

The chain is built from TRBV24-1 and TRBJ1-2; TRBD1 is a possible D gene (6 bases). The V end lost 5 bases, the J end lost 5 bases, and 14 bases lay between the germline ends. The CDR3 has 14 residues. CDR1 and CDR2 (germline): KGHDR, SFDVKD. As DNA, the CDR3 is TGTGCCACCAGTGGGAGGACAGTGGAGTATGGCTACACCTTC. This translates into CATSGRTVEYGYTF.

This clonotype has a handful of counts. This chain uses TRBV29-1 with TRBJ2-7, with D hard to call. Germline V CDR1 and CDR2: SQVTM, ANQGSEA. V lost 5 bases and J 6 bases, leaving 14 bases between the germline ends. This CDR3 comprises 12 residues. The CDR3 DNA is TGCAGCGTTCCCGGGCCCTCCGGCGAGCAGTACTTC. Protein product: CSVPGPSGEQYF.

This chain connects TRBV21-1 to TRBJ1-4; the table's D call TRBD1 went unverified against the DNA. TRBV21-1 is classified as a pseudogene. This CDR3 region has 14 residues. Here the CDR3 DNA reads TGTGCCAGCAGCACCCGGACAGGGGGAAAGAAGGTGTTTTTT. Its protein product is CASSTRTGGKKVFF.

The chain is built from TRBV6-1 and TRBJ1-6; no reliable D call. The germline gives CDR1 MNHNS, CDR2 SASEGT. Trimming removed 6 bases at V and 7 bases at J, with 13 bases between. The CDR3 contains 14 residues. CDR3 protein: CASSRGLGNSPLHF. The CDR3 region has the DNA TGTGCCAGCAGCCGCGGGTTAGGCAATTCACCCCTCCACTTT.

The chain recombines TRBV30 with TRBJ1-1; D not certain. The CDR3 length is 12 residues. With 0 bases removed from V and 3 bases from J, the gap between germline ends came to 5 bases. Germline V CDR1 and CDR2: GTSNPN, SVGIG (reference sequence). The CDR3 region has the DNA TGTGCCTGGAGTGTACCGTACACTGAAGCTTTCTTT. This gives the protein CAWSVPYTEAFF.

V and J are TRBV7-9 and TRBJ1-2; 9 bases map to TRBD1. Trimming removed 5 bases from V and 2 bases from J; junction bases left unmatched: 3. Per the germline V gene, CDR1 is SEHNR and CDR2 is FQNEAQ (reference sequence). The CDR3 runs 14 residues. CDR3 residues: CASSTGQGNYGYTF. The CDR3 DNA follows: TGTGCCAGCAGCACCGGACAGGGGAACTATGGCTACACCTTC. Using reference TRBV7-9 and TRBJ1-2 for the parts outside the CDR3, the full variable domain is DTGVSQNPRHKITKRGQNVTFRCDPISEHNRLYWYRQTLGQGPEFLTYFQNEAQLEKSRLLSDRFSAERPKGSFSTLEIQRTEQGDSAMYLCASSTGQGNYGYTFGSGTRLTVV.

The rearrangement uses TRBV12-3 or TRBV12-4 and TRBJ2-5; perhaps TRBD1 as D (6 bases). The CDR3 extends over 15 amino acids. Trimming removed 8 bases at V and 2 bases at J, with 18 bases between. The CDR3 bases are TGTGCCAGCGGCCTTGCTCGACAGGATCAAGAGACCCAGTACTTC. Translated, it gives CASGLARQDQETQYF.

The chain employs TRBV6-2 or TRBV6-3 and TRBJ2-7; 11 bases are a match to TRBD2. Germline V gene lookup returns CDR1 MNHEY and CDR2 SVGEGT. The CDR3 loop spans 18 amino acids. J gave up 5 bases and V 0 bases, and 12 bases lay outside the gene matches. In DNA, the CDR3 is TGTGCCAGCAGTTACTCGCCCGCACTAGCGGGAGCCGTCGACGAGCAGTACTTC. Translation: CASSYSPALAGAVDEQYF.

This clonotype came up a few times. The chain couples TRBV10-3 to TRBJ2-7; 9 nucleotides align to TRBD2. With V trimmed by 6 bases and J by 3 bases, 18 bases remained unmatched. The length of the CDR3 is 18 residues. Germline V CDR1 and CDR2: ENHRY, SYGVKD. DNA for the CDR3: TGTGCCATCAGAGCGGGAGGTACATCAAATCTTCGGGGCTACGAGCAGTACTTC. The encoded protein is CAIRAGGTSNLRGYEQYF.

This chain joins TRBV6-1 and TRBJ2-1; 7 bases fit TRBD1. CDR3 size: 12 residues. Looked up from germline, CDR1 is MNHNS and CDR2 is SASEGT. The J segment lost 9 bases and the V segment lost 5 bases, leaving 4 bases of the junction unmatched. DNA for the CDR3: TGTGCCAGCAGTACAGGGGTACTTGAGCAGTTCTTC. This translates into CASSTGVLEQFF.

This chain joins TRBV2 and TRBJ2-3; TRBD2 matches at 11 bases. Germline V gives CDR1 SNHLY, CDR2 FYNNEI. The trim removed 7 bases at V and 4 bases at J, leaving 7 bases unmatched. The CDR3 is 15 amino acids. The CDR3 DNA reads TGTGCCAGCAAGTCTACTAGCGGGAGCCCAGATACGCAGTATTTT. Its translation: CASKSTSGSPDTQYF.

This chain connects TRBV28 to TRBJ2-5; D ambiguous. V gave up 6 bases and J gave up 3 bases, with 20 bases separating them. CDR1 and CDR2 (germline): MDHEN, SYDVKM. There are 16 residues in the CDR3. For the CDR3, the DNA is TGTGCCAGCAGGAGGATTTTTCGGCGAGTTGAAGAGACCCAGTACTTC. It is translated as CASRRIFRRVEETQYF.

The chain recombines TRBV7-3 with TRBJ1-2, with TRBD1 as a possible D gene (5 bases). CDR3 length: 13 residues. Per the germline V gene, CDR1 is SGHTA and CDR2 is FQGTGA. V was clipped by 8 bases and J by 9 bases, with 19 bases between them. CDR3 DNA sequence: TGTGCCAGCTCTAGGCAACCGAGGGGCAGCTACACCTTC. Translating gives CASSRQPRGSYTF.

The J gene is TRBJ2-1, the V gene TRBV20-1; D is unresolved. V was cut by 1 base and J by 2 bases, with 15 bases left in between. Germline V gene data show CDR1 as DFQATT and CDR2 as SNEGSKA (reference sequence). This CDR3 region has 16 residues. The CDR3 sequence: CSARAQSGGAYNEQFF. CDR3 nucleotides: TGCAGTGCTAGAGCCCAGTCGGGTGGAGCCTACAATGAGCAGTTCTTC.

The chain couples TRBV7-2 to TRBJ1-1; D perhaps matches TRBD1 (6 bases). This CDR3 has 12 residues. Trimming took 3 bases from V and 7 from J, leaving 9 bases between them. The germline V gene encodes CDR1 SGHTA and CDR2 FQGNSA. DNA for the CDR3: TGTGCCAGCAGCTTTGACAGGCGTGAAGCTTTCTTT. Translating it yields CASSFDRREAFF.

This rearrangement joins TRBV7-3 to TRBJ2-1, with TRBD2 identical over 13 bases. The J segment lost 0 bases and the V segment lost 8 bases, leaving 13 bases of the junction unmatched. The V gene's germline CDR1 is SGHTA and CDR2 FQGTGA. The CDR3 contains 19 residues. The CDR3 spells CASHYPGLAGPSSYNEQFF. The CDR3 DNA reads as TGTGCCAGCCATTATCCGGGACTAGCGGGACCTAGCTCCTACAATGAGCAGTTCTTC.

This clonotype has just a few counts. The chain couples TRBV20-1 to TRBJ2-7, with D perhaps matching TRBD1 or TRBD2 (6 bases each). The germline CDR1 and CDR2 sequences are DFQATT and SNEGSKA (reference sequence). The CDR3 has 14 residues. The V end was cut by 2 bases, the J end by 5 bases, with 16 bases between. The CDR3 protein is CSARRGAPPHEQYF. As DNA, the CDR3 is TGCAGTGCTAGAAGGGGGGCACCCCCCCACGAGCAGTACTTC.